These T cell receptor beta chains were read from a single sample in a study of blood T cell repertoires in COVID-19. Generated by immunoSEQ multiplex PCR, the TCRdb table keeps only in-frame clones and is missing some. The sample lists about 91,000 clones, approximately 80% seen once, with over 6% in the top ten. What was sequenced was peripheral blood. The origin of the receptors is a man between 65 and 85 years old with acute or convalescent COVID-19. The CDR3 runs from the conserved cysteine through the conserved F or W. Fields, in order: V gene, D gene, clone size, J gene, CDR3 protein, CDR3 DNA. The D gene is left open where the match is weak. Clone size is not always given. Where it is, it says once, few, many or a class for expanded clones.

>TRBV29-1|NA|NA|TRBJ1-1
CSVAPGIDTEAFF
TGCAGCGTTGCCCCAGGGATCGACACTGAAGCTTTCTTT
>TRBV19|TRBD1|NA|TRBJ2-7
CASSIGQGGTYEQYF
TGTGCCAGTAGTATTGGACAGGGAGGTACCTACGAGCAGTACTTC
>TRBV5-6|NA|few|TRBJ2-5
CASSLRTLQETQYF
TGTGCCAGCAGCTTGCGGACATTACAAGAGACCCAGTACTTC
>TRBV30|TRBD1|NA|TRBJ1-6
CAWSVLFPGTGDSPLHF
TGTGCCTGGAGTGTTCTCTTTCCCGGGACAGGGGATTCACCCCTCCACTTT
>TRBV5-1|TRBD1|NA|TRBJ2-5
CASSSYRGQGQETQYF
TGCGCCAGCAGCTCTTACAGGGGGCAGGGACAAGAGACCCAGTACTTC
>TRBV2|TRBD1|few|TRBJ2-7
CASSRQGSPYEQYF
TGTGCCAGCAGCCGACAGGGGAGCCCCTACGAGCAGTACTTC
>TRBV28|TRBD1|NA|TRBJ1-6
CASSFTGTGGNSPLHF
TGTGCCAGCAGTTTTACCGGGACAGGGGGTAATTCACCCCTCCACTTT
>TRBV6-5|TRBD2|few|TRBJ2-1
CASNLAGGPQNEQFF
TGTGCCAGCAATCTAGCGGGGGGGCCGCAGAATGAGCAGTTCTTC
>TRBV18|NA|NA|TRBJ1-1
CASSPRLNTEAFF
TGTGCCAGCTCACCGCGACTTAACACTGAAGCTTTCTTT
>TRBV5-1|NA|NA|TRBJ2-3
CASSWEYTDTQYF
TGCGCCAGCAGCTGGGAGTACACAGATACGCAGTATTTT
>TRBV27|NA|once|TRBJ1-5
CASSWAGGNQPQHF
TGTGCCAGCAGCTGGGCCGGGGGCAATCAGCCCCAGCATTTT
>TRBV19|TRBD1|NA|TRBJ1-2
CASSILRMGAAGGPSRGYTF
TGTGCCAGTAGTATACTACGTATGGGGGCGGCAGGGGGCCCTTCGAGGGGCTACACCTTC
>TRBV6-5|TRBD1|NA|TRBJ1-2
CASSRGQLDGYTF
TGTGCCAGCAGTCGGGGACAGCTTGATGGCTACACCTTC
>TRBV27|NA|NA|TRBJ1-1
CASSLGGKNTEAFF
TGTGCCAGCAGTTTAGGGGGGAAAAACACTGAAGCTTTCTTT
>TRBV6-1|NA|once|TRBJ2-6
CASSGKPLGSSGANVLTF
TGTGCCAGCAGTGGAAAACCCCTGGGGAGCTCTGGGGCCAACGTCCTGACTTTC
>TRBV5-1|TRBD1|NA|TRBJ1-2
CASSLAGTVDGYTF
TGCGCCAGCAGCTTGGCCGGGACAGTAGATGGCTACACCTTC
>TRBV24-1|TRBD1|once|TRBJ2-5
CATSDRRGIRETQYF
TGTGCCACCAGTGACCGCAGGGGGATACGAGAGACCCAGTACTTC
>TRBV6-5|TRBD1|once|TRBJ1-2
CASNYRQGGNGYTF
TGTGCCAGCAATTACAGACAGGGGGGGAATGGCTACACCTTC
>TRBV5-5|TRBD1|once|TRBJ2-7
CASSLGTGSTYEQYF
TGTGCCAGCAGCCTCGGGACAGGGAGCACCTACGAGCAGTACTTC
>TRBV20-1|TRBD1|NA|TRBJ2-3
CSASGDSQRDTQYF
TGCAGTGCTAGTGGGGACAGCCAGAGAGATACGCAGTATTTT
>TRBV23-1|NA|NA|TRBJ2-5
CASSQREGVAQETQYF
TGCGCCAGCAGTCAAAGGGAAGGGGTGGCCCAAGAGACCCAGTACTTC
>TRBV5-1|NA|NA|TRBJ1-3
CASSLKQAVSGNTIYF
TGCGCCAGCAGCTTGAAACAGGCAGTCTCTGGAAACACCATATATTTT
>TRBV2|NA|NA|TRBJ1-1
CASSGQVNTEAFF
TGTGCCAGCAGTGGACAAGTGAACACTGAAGCTTTCTTT
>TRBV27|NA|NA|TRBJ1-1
CASLPTGFDTEAFF
TGTGCCAGCCTGCCAACAGGTTTCGACACTGAAGCTTTCTTT
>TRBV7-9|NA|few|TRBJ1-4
CASSQGERELFF
TGTGCCAGCAGCCAAGGAGAGAGGGAACTGTTTTTT
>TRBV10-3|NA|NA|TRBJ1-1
CASRLGGENTEAFF
TGTGCCAGCAGGTTGGGGGGGGAGAACACTGAAGCTTTCTTT
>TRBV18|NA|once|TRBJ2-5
CASLPGVGETQYF
TGTGCCAGCCTACCCGGGGTGGGAGAGACCCAGTACTTC
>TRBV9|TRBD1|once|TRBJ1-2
CASSAFTQGASSGYTF
TGTGCCAGCAGCGCCTTTACACAGGGGGCTAGCTCTGGCTACACCTTC
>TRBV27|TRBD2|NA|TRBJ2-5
CASSPWTGGSTTQYF
TGTGCCAGCAGTCCCTGGACTGGCGGGAGCACGACCCAGTACTTC